The source of this T cell receptor beta chain is a study of cytomegalovirus exposure and HLA in healthy donors. About the research overall: Earlier findings included about 120 million unique TCR beta sequences obtained from about 170 million T cells.

Note on this clone: What it recognizes is unknown.

The CDR3 is 14 residues long. V lost 0 bases and J 5 bases, leaving 12 bases between the germline ends. The germline V gene has CDR1 SGDLS and CDR2 YYNGEE. The PCR had 60 Vbeta and 13 Jbeta primers. Here immunoSEQ multiplex PCR was the method, and the copy in TCRdb shows in-frame clones only, minus some. Its listing shows tens of thousands of clones. Study conclusions and caveats: Immune exposure was documented only through CMV serostatus. A few chains tied to CMV proved CMV antigen-specific in vitro.

The chain couples TRBV9 to TRBJ2-7; D might be TRBD1 (6 bases). This sequence originates from a human donor in good health. The sample consisted of PBMCs. CDR3 sequence (DNA): TGTGCCAGCAGCGTAGTAGGGGGATTCGACGAGCAGTACTTC. This sequence encodes CASSVVGGFDEQYF.